A selection of T cell receptor beta chains follows, all from one sample in a study of blood T cell repertoires in COVID-19. Method: immunoSEQ multiplex PCR; TCRdb's copy keeps in-frame clones and lacks some. In the table there are about 200,000 clones, approximately 94% of which are singletons. Input material: peripheral blood. The receptors stem from a man younger than 45 with COVID-19, enrolled during active disease. CDR3s include the opening cysteine and the closing phenylalanine or tryptophan. The D gene is left open where the match is weak. The size field is filled for only some rows; it gives once, few, many or a size class.

TRBJ1-2 | TRBV27 | . | TRBD1 | CASSWGQLDYGYTF | TGTGCCAGCAGTTGGGGACAGCTCGACTATGGCTACACCTTC
TRBJ1-1 | TRBV29-1 | . | TRBD1 | CSASPNRGLGTEAFF | TGCAGCGCATCCCCAAACAGGGGGCTTGGCACTGAAGCTTTCTTT
TRBJ1-4 | TRBV28 | . | . | CASSLSGAGEKLFF | TGTGCCAGCAGTTTATCAGGGGCGGGTGAAAAACTGTTTTTT
TRBJ1-4 | TRBV7-2 | . | . | CASSLGSSLNEKLFF | TGTGCCAGCAGCTTGGGCTCCTCGCTTAATGAAAAACTGTTTTTT
TRBJ2-1 | TRBV6-2/TRBV6-3 | once | TRBD2 | CASSYSGGGLADNEQFF | TGTGCCAGCAGTTACTCGGGGGGCGGACTAGCGGACAATGAGCAGTTCTTC
TRBJ2-5 | TRBV4-2 | . | TRBD2 | CASSQDWTSGPQETQYF | TGTGCCAGCAGCCAAGATTGGACTAGCGGGCCCCAAGAGACCCAGTACTTC
TRBJ1-2 | TRBV6-6 | . | TRBD1 | CASSPGQGAGGYTF | TGTGCCAGCAGTCCTGGACAGGGGGCTGGTGGCTACACCTTC
TRBJ1-1 | TRBV7-9 | . | . | CASSPRGGLNTEAFF | TGTGCCAGCAGCCCCCGTGGAGGTTTGAACACTGAAGCTTTCTTT
TRBJ2-7 | TRBV5-6 | . | TRBD1 | CASSWGQGAYEQYF | TGTGCCAGCAGCTGGGGACAGGGGGCCTACGAGCAGTACTTC
TRBJ2-1 | TRBV18 | . | . | CASSPPNYNEQFF | TGTGCCAGCTCACCTCCTAATTACAATGAGCAGTTCTTC
TRBJ2-5 | TRBV7-9 | . | TRBD2 | CASSLGGLAGYQETQYF | TGTGCCAGCAGCTTGGGGGGACTAGCGGGGTACCAAGAGACCCAGTACTTC
TRBJ2-2 | TRBV2 | . | . | CASSEQGRKEELFF | TGTGCCAGCAGTGAGCAGGGTAGAAAGGAGGAGCTGTTTTTT
TRBJ1-2 | TRBV19 | . | . | CASLKQGMRYGYTF | TGTGCCAGTCTGAAACAGGGAATGAGATATGGCTACACCTTC
TRBJ1-2 | TRBV7-9 | . | TRBD1 | CASSSGAGFQTGFGYTF | TGTGCCAGCAGCTCAGGAGCCGGCTTCCAGACAGGGTTTGGCTACACCTTC
TRBJ1-3 | TRBV6-5 | . | . | CASSYGRGAGNTIYF | TGTGCCAGCAGTTACGGCAGGGGAGCTGGAAACACCATATATTTT
TRBJ1-3 | TRBV2 | . | . | CARGTPGNTIYF | TGTGCCAGAGGGACACCTGGAAACACCATATATTTT
TRBJ2-4 | TRBV4-1 | . | . | CASSQTTKNIQYF | TGCGCCAGCAGCCAGACTACCAAAAACATTCAGTACTTC
TRBJ2-7 | TRBV4-1 | once | . | CASSQDEGRSYEQYF | TGCGCCAGCAGCCAAGATGAGGGCCGCTCCTACGAGCAGTACTTC
TRBJ2-7 | TRBV7-6 | once | . | CASSLDPGSSHEQYF | TGTGCCAGCAGCTTAGATCCAGGGTCCAGCCACGAGCAGTACTTC
TRBJ1-4 | TRBV5-5 | . | . | CASSGIPRRNEKLFF | TGTGCCAGCAGCGGTATACCCCGGCGGAATGAAAAACTGTTTTTT
TRBJ1-2 | TRBV12-3/TRBV12-4 | . | . | CASSPTEAYGYTF | TGTGCCAGCAGTCCAACTGAGGCTTATGGCTACACCTTC
TRBJ1-1 | TRBV19 | . | TRBD1 | CASSITDRGEAFF | TGTGCCAGTAGTATCACCGACAGGGGTGAAGCTTTCTTT
TRBJ2-1 | TRBV12-3/TRBV12-4 | . | . | CASSFTINNEQFF | TGTGCCAGCAGTTTTACAATCAACAATGAGCAGTTCTTC
TRBJ1-2 | TRBV6-5 | . | TRBD1 | CASSYSRTGRVDGYTF | TGTGCCAGCAGTTACTCACGGACAGGGAGAGTTGATGGCTACACCTTC
TRBJ2-1 | TRBV3-1/TRBV3-2 | once | TRBD2 | CASSQDRASGGAAYNEQFF | TGTGCCAGCAGCCAAGATCGGGCTAGCGGGGGGGCCGCTTACAATGAGCAGTTCTTC
TRBJ1-1 | TRBV12-1 | . | . | CASSFKQGGTEAFF | TGTGCCAGCAGCTTTAAGCAGGGGGGTACTGAAGCTTTCTTT
TRBJ1-3 | TRBV6-1 | . | . | CASSEVFGNTIYF | TGTGCCAGCAGTGAAGTATTCGGAAACACCATATATTTT
TRBJ1-2 | TRBV30 | . | . | CAWSVIVPGAYGYTF | TGTGCCTGGAGTGTAATTGTCCCAGGCGCCTATGGCTACACCTTC
TRBJ2-2 | TRBV12-3/TRBV12-4 | . | . | CASSPQQGGELFF | TGTGCCAGCAGCCCTCAACAGGGCGGGGAGCTGTTTTTT
TRBJ2-5 | TRBV6-6 | . | . | CASSPRETQYF | TGTGCCAGCAGTCCCAGGGAGACCCAGTACTTC
TRBJ2-2 | TRBV7-3 | . | . | CASSTGVVSGELFF | TGTGCCAGCAGCACCGGGGTGGTGTCCGGGGAGCTGTTTTTT
TRBJ1-5 | TRBV6-5 | once | . | CASTLGGVSNQPQHF | TGTGCCAGCACCCTCGGGGGGGTTAGCAATCAGCCCCAGCATTTT
TRBJ1-2 | TRBV9 | . | TRBD1 | CASSSRQGLGGYTF | TGTGCCAGCAGCTCTCGACAGGGATTGGGTGGCTACACCTTC
TRBJ2-7 | TRBV11-2 | . | TRBD1 | CASSLDLQGQGSYEQYF | TGTGCCAGCAGCTTAGATCTTCAGGGACAGGGGTCCTACGAGCAGTACTTC
TRBJ2-7 | TRBV5-6 | few | TRBD1 | CASSLPPTGRYEQYF | TGTGCCAGCAGCTTGCCGCCGACAGGGAGATACGAGCAGTACTTC
TRBJ2-7 | TRBV12-1 | . | . | CASSFGLGCLGPYEQYF | TGTGCCAGCAGCTTTGGGTTGGGTTGTTTGGGGCCTTACGAGCAGTACTTC
TRBJ2-1 | TRBV11-2 | . | . | CASSRQEEWDNEQFF | TGTGCCAGCAGCAGACAGGAAGAATGGGACAATGAGCAGTTCTTC
TRBJ2-7 | TRBV7-9 | . | TRBD2 | CASSLVWAGGHYEQYF | TGTGCCAGCAGCTTAGTATGGGCGGGGGGGCACTACGAGCAGTACTTC
TRBJ2-3 | TRBV15 | . | . | CATSRGGDKSTDTQYF | TGTGCCACCAGCAGAGGCGGAGATAAGAGCACAGATACGCAGTATTTT
TRBJ2-3 | TRBV6-2/TRBV6-3 | . | . | CASSYTQTTDTQYF | TGTGCCAGCAGTTACACACAAACCACAGATACGCAGTATTTT
TRBJ1-2 | TRBV13 | . | TRBD1 | CASSKKTGVYGYTF | TGTGCCAGCAGCAAGAAGACAGGGGTCTATGGCTACACCTTC
TRBJ1-1 | TRBV19 | . | . | CASSMAGAGLEAFF | TGTGCCAGTAGTATGGCCGGCGCAGGCCTTGAAGCTTTCTTT
TRBJ1-6 | TRBV27 | . | . | CASSFLGGDSPLHF | TGTGCCAGCAGTTTTTTAGGGGGGGATTCACCCCTCCACTTT
TRBJ1-1 | TRBV30 | . | . | CAWSLGGTEAFF | TGTGCCTGGAGTCTCGGAGGCACTGAAGCTTTCTTT
TRBJ2-1 | TRBV12-2 | . | . | CASRLESRRGRNEQFF | TGTGCAAGTCGCTTAGAAAGCCGGCGGGGTCGTAATGAGCAGTTCTTC
TRBJ1-2 | TRBV9 | . | TRBD1 | CASSATGGNGDGYTF | TGTGCCAGCAGCGCTACAGGGGGCAATGGGGATGGCTACACCTTC
TRBJ2-7 | TRBV7-6 | . | TRBD1 | CASSSEGQGRSGEQYF | TGTGCCAGCAGCTCGGAAGGACAGGGGCGCTCGGGAGAGCAGTACTTC
TRBJ2-5 | TRBV6-5 | . | TRBD2 | CASRPLGRGETQYF | TGTGCCAGCAGACCGCTGGGGAGGGGCGAGACCCAGTACTTC
TRBJ1-1 | TRBV10-2 | . | TRBD1 | CASSRTGDTEAFF | TGCGCCAGCAGCAGGACAGGGGACACTGAAGCTTTCTTT
TRBJ1-2 | TRBV20-1 | . | . | CSASRVGYGYTF | TGCAGTGCTAGTCGGGTTGGCTATGGCTACACCTTC
TRBJ1-1 | TRBV3-1/TRBV3-2 | once | . | CASSLSLPHTEAFF | TGTGCCAGCAGCCTTTCCCTACCCCACACTGAAGCTTTCTTT
TRBJ1-6 | TRBV4-1 | . | . | CASSQEGIPGSPLHF | TGCGCCAGCAGCCAAGAGGGGATCCCGGGGTCACCCCTCCACTTT